The rows below give T cell receptor beta chains drawn from one sample of a study of T cells in Graves' hyperthyroidism and ophthalmopathy. TCRdb re-analysed the multiplex PCR reads in MiXCR, keeping a single row per CDR3 protein. Among hundreds of thousands of distinct CDR3 sequences listed, approximately 15% were seen once. Sequencing was carried out using blood. The receptors here all came from a woman aged 25 to 39 with Graves' hyperthyroidism that later progressed to Graves' ophthalmopathy. Both conserved end residues are trimmed from each CDR3. Each record gives: CDR3 protein, V gene, J gene.

CDR3aa: ASSQQRIYEQY; v_gene: TRBV4-2; j_gene: TRBJ2-7
CDR3aa: ASSVGPIRGKNIQY; v_gene: TRBV9; j_gene: TRBJ2-4
CDR3aa: ASSVGENMNTEAF; v_gene: TRBV9; j_gene: TRBJ1-1
CDR3aa: ASSISNLGNYGYT; v_gene: TRBV13; j_gene: TRBJ1-2
CDR3aa: ASSSGQGSYEQY; v_gene: TRBV5-1; j_gene: TRBJ2-7
CDR3aa: ASSLEKANEQF; v_gene: TRBV11-3; j_gene: TRBJ2-1
CDR3aa: ASSLWGGSSNEQF; v_gene: TRBV12-3/TRBV12-4; j_gene: TRBJ2-1
CDR3aa: ASSSPTSAIYEQY; v_gene: TRBV27; j_gene: TRBJ2-7
CDR3aa: SVEIFLEHNAEAF; v_gene: TRBV29-1; j_gene: TRBJ1-1
CDR3aa: SAREGTWYNSPLH; v_gene: TRBV20-1; j_gene: TRBJ1-6
CDR3aa: ASSLGGLAGGGQF; v_gene: TRBV5-1; j_gene: TRBJ2-1
CDR3aa: ASSLVGALTNEKLF; v_gene: TRBV7-2; j_gene: TRBJ1-4
CDR3aa: ASSRGFLRRMNTEAF; v_gene: TRBV6-2/TRBV6-3; j_gene: TRBJ1-1
CDR3aa: ASSGGGPRETQY; v_gene: TRBV19; j_gene: TRBJ2-5
CDR3aa: ASSLAQESYGYT; v_gene: TRBV5-4; j_gene: TRBJ1-2
CDR3aa: ATSREEDSPLH; v_gene: TRBV15; j_gene: TRBJ1-6
CDR3aa: ASSQDLGQGNTEAF; v_gene: TRBV14; j_gene: TRBJ1-1
CDR3aa: AWAMSKNIQY; v_gene: TRBV30; j_gene: TRBJ2-4
CDR3aa: AIRGTSGSSNNEQF; v_gene: TRBV10-3; j_gene: TRBJ2-1
CDR3aa: ASSLQGDYEQY; v_gene: TRBV9; j_gene: TRBJ2-7
CDR3aa: ASSSGGAAATDTQY; v_gene: TRBV11-2; j_gene: TRBJ2-3
CDR3aa: ASRAGVPYNEQF; v_gene: TRBV7-9; j_gene: TRBJ2-1
CDR3aa: AWTGGSAEAF; v_gene: TRBV30; j_gene: TRBJ1-1
CDR3aa: ASSPLGSDRNYGYT; v_gene: TRBV19; j_gene: TRBJ1-2
CDR3aa: ASSPAGTANSPLH; v_gene: TRBV7-8; j_gene: TRBJ1-6
CDR3aa: ASSTGGSGTQY; v_gene: TRBV14; j_gene: TRBJ2-5
CDR3aa: ASSLGSPYNEQS; v_gene: TRBV11-2; j_gene: TRBJ2-1
CDR3aa: ASSLMTSGRAGNEQF; v_gene: TRBV3-1; j_gene: TRBJ2-1
CDR3aa: ASKGLATNTQY; v_gene: TRBV2; j_gene: TRBJ2-3
CDR3aa: ASSQDQDSMNSPLH; v_gene: TRBV14; j_gene: TRBJ1-6
CDR3aa: ASSLQQRGELF; v_gene: TRBV11-2; j_gene: TRBJ2-2
CDR3aa: SVEVGGLGLF; v_gene: TRBV29-1; j_gene: TRBJ1-4
CDR3aa: ATSEFRGFGNEQF; v_gene: TRBV19; j_gene: TRBJ2-1
CDR3aa: ASSQAGDTQY; v_gene: TRBV4-2; j_gene: TRBJ2-3
CDR3aa: ASSPVGRGRGSTDTQY; v_gene: TRBV4-1; j_gene: TRBJ2-3
CDR3aa: ASSLAGGYSNQPQH; v_gene: TRBV7-2; j_gene: TRBJ1-5
CDR3aa: ASSLSDNTQY; v_gene: TRBV3-1; j_gene: TRBJ2-3
CDR3aa: ASSLGAGNGYT; v_gene: TRBV11-3; j_gene: TRBJ1-2
CDR3aa: ASSYPGRSGQETQY; v_gene: TRBV6-5; j_gene: TRBJ2-5
CDR3aa: ASSLVKDEQY; v_gene: TRBV11-2; j_gene: TRBJ2-7
CDR3aa: ASSPPGTANTEAF; v_gene: TRBV11-3; j_gene: TRBJ1-1
CDR3aa: ASGLHRPYEQY; v_gene: TRBV12-5; j_gene: TRBJ2-7
CDR3aa: SALGQNTGELF; v_gene: TRBV20-1; j_gene: TRBJ2-2
CDR3aa: ASSPNHGEETQY; v_gene: TRBV11-2; j_gene: TRBJ2-5
CDR3aa: ASIGASLPNQPQH; v_gene: TRBV6-1; j_gene: TRBJ1-5
CDR3aa: ASSFVGEPYEQY; v_gene: TRBV27; j_gene: TRBJ2-7
CDR3aa: ASVAGQGEQY; v_gene: TRBV6-9; j_gene: TRBJ2-7
CDR3aa: ASSQAGQLSYEQY; v_gene: TRBV3-1; j_gene: TRBJ2-7
CDR3aa: ASSWPTSGGTYEQY; v_gene: TRBV6-2/TRBV6-3; j_gene: TRBJ2-7
CDR3aa: AISVGTSGQETQY; v_gene: TRBV10-3; j_gene: TRBJ2-5
CDR3aa: ASSPEGADNQPQH; v_gene: TRBV18; j_gene: TRBJ1-5
CDR3aa: ASSSLVNSGANVLT; v_gene: TRBV7-7; j_gene: TRBJ2-6
CDR3aa: ASILDSYNEQF; v_gene: TRBV2; j_gene: TRBJ2-1
CDR3aa: ASSPRASRQGYYEQY; v_gene: TRBV18; j_gene: TRBJ2-7
CDR3aa: ASSYGPMGGEY; v_gene: TRBV6-6; j_gene: TRBJ2-5
CDR3aa: ASSYNPGLSETQY; v_gene: TRBV6-5; j_gene: TRBJ2-5